Each of the 10 T cell receptor beta chains below was sequenced from the same sample in a study of tumor-infiltrating lymphocytes in primary liver carcinoma. The tissue used was unsorted bulk material of about 20-33 mg. RNA and DNA were co-extracted from it with the AllPrep DNA/RNA mini kit. A constant-region primer primed TCR beta cDNA synthesis from about 490 ng of total RNA. Modified slightly, ARM-PCR produced TCR beta libraries over three nested multiplex PCR rounds. Primers for the first two PCR rounds were TRBV1-TRBV30 forward primers and a C-beta reverse primer (approximately 10 cycles per round). TCRdb reprocessed the multiplex PCR reads via MiXCR and lists one record per CDR3 protein. The top ten clones hold over 7.5% of a sample with about 99,000 distinct CDR3 sequences, approximately 68% of them seen once. Sequences were obtained from liver tumor tissue from sampling region 5. Subset in this sample: tumor region T5, tumor centre. The source is an older woman with primary liver carcinoma and hepatitis B virus infection.

Details on this clonotype: The conserved phenylalanine or tryptophan is not found at the CDR3 terminus, so this likely reflects a read error. The chain's CDR3 is CSIATDAFAFL. The CDR3 DNA is TGCAGCATAGCCACCGATGCTTTCGCTTTCCTT. The chain has TRBV29-1 and TRBJ1-1; unclear D gene. This CDR3 region has 11 residues. Germline V gives CDR1 SQVTM, CDR2 ANQGSEA. Trimming removed 8 bases from V and 11 bases from J, with 18 bases in between.

Regarding this clonotype: Since the CDR3 does not end with the conserved phenylalanine or tryptophan, this likely comes from a read error. The chain joins TRBV14 to TRBJ2-3; TRBD1 is a possible D gene (6 bases). The germline gives CDR1 SGHDN, CDR2 FVKESK. The CDR3 length is 11 residues. In DNA, the CDR3 is TGTGTCAGCAGCCCAGGGACAACCCAGTATTCT. It codes for CVSSPGTTQYS.

CDR3 bases: TGTGCCGGTAGTTCCGGGCTAGCGGGAGCATCTGAGCAGTTCTTC. As protein: CAGSSGLAGASEQFF. The chain has TRBV6-5 and TRBJ2-1; 10 nucleotides align to TRBD2. Germline V lookup: CDR1 MNHEY, CDR2 SVGAGI. J was trimmed by 9 bases and V by 11 bases; bases with no gene match: 16. The CDR3 is 15 residues long.

Concerning this clonotype: A much larger clone differs from this one at a single base, so this may be a read error. V gene TRBV10-3 combines with J gene TRBJ2-7, with D unclear. Germline-derived CDR1 and CDR2 are ENHRY and SYGVKD. The CDR3 extends over 13 amino acids. CDR3: CANQQLSSYEHYF. CDR3 in DNA: TGTGCCAATCAACAGCTGAGCTCCTACGAGCACTACTTC.

As concerns this clonotype: One end of the junction is discordant with germline, which a read error may explain. The V and J genes are TRBV4-1 and TRBJ1-5; weak D call: TRBD1 (5 bases). Germline CDR1 is MGHRA and CDR2 is YSYEKL. CDR3 length equals 16 residues. CDR3 coding DNA: TGCGCCAGCAGCCAAGCGACAAGGGGCGGCAACCAGCCCCAGCATTTT. It yields the protein CASSQATRGGNQPQHF.

This clonotype has ten or more counts. The chain links TRBV7-9 to TRBJ2-7, with 7 bases lining up with TRBD2. CDR3 size: 13 residues. J lost 2 bases, V lost 4 bases, and 2 bases had no gene match. The germline V gene encodes CDR1 SEHNR and CDR2 FQNEAQ (reference sequence). The CDR3 sequence is CASSSGTTYEQYF. Here the CDR3 DNA reads TGTGCCAGCAGCTCCGGGACTACCTACGAGCAGTACTTC.

On this clonotype itself: One end of the junction does not line up with germline, which may come from a read error. The gene calls are TRBV4-2 and TRBJ2-1; 9 bases agree with TRBD2. Germline CDR1 LGHNA, CDR2 YNFKEQ. This CDR3 has 12 amino acids. The CDR3 is CVSSRTSDEHFF. Here the CDR3 DNA reads TGTGTCAGCAGCCGGACTAGCGATGAGCACTTCTTC.

This clonotype was counted ten times or more. The chain has TRBV5-1 and TRBJ2-1; TRBD2 aligns across 7 bases. The germline gives CDR1 SGHRS, CDR2 YFSETQ. This CDR3 has 12 residues. V shed 7 bases and J 2 bases; nucleotides not matched to a gene: 0. The CDR3 DNA is TGCGCCAGCGGGACTACCTACAATGAGCAGTTCTTC. Protein product: CASGTTYNEQFF.

The chain links TRBV28 to TRBJ2-7, with D tentatively TRBD2 (6 bases). The CDR3 is 14 residues long. The germline V gene has CDR1 MDHEN and CDR2 SYDVKM. Trimming took off 7 bases at V and 4 bases at J, with 17 bases between the two ends. The CDR3 region has the DNA TGTGCCAGCACGGTGCAGGAGGCGGGGTACGAGCAGTACGTC. Its translation: CASTVQEAGYEQYV.

This clonotype was seen many times. The chain links TRBV5-6 to TRBJ1-4; maybe TRBD1 (5 bases). Germline V gives CDR1 SGHDT, CDR2 YYEEEE. V dropped 1 base and J dropped 3 bases, with 13 bases sitting between them. This CDR3 region has 16 residues. Here the CDR3 DNA reads TGTGCCAGCAGCTTGAAAGGGGCAGGAGCTAATGAAAAACTGTTTTTT. It encodes CASSLKGAGANEKLFF.